The 30 T cell receptor beta chains below come from one sample, sequenced in a study of regulatory T cells in long-lasting Graves disease. Stated time point: newly diagnosed GD, antithyroid drugs for less than 3 months. PBMC-extracted RNA yielded the TCR library. Both iRepertoire HTBI primers and Arm-PCR of CDR3 regions were used to build the TCR beta libraries. TCRdb re-called the multiplex PCR reads with MiXCR, one entry per CDR3 protein. In the table there are 550,000 to 650,000 distinct CDR3 sequences, roughly 16% of which are singletons. This same sample was also part of a study on T cells in Graves' hyperthyroidism and ophthalmopathy.

Sequenced here: peripheral blood mononuclear cells (PBMCs), sampled at new diagnosis, from a patient treated with antithyroid drugs. These receptors all come from a man aged 18 to 29 with Graves disease.

This clonotype was counted a few times. The gene calls are TRBV6-2 or TRBV6-3 and TRBJ2-2, with 7 bases that match TRBD2. The CDR3 is made up of 20 amino acids. J was trimmed by 1 base and V by 0 bases; bases with no gene match: 14. The germline V gene has CDR1 MNHEY and CDR2 SVGEGT. In nucleotides, the CDR3 is TGTGCCAGCAGTTACTCGTTGGTGATCAGCGAGCGGGGGAACACCGGGGAGCTGTTTTTT. Translating gives CASSYSLVISERGNTGELFF.

J is TRBJ1-1 and V is TRBV12-3 or TRBV12-4, with D hard to call. The CDR3 extends over 13 amino acids. V gave up 2 bases and J gave up 4 bases, with 8 bases separating them. The chain's CDR3 is CASSLREFTEAFF. The CDR3 DNA reads as TGTGCCAGCAGTTTACGGGAGTTCACTGAAGCTTTCTTT.

This clonotype has a count of ten or more. The chain combines TRBV6-9 with TRBJ2-1; 8 bases are a match to TRBD2. After removal of 4 bases from V and 4 bases from J, the junction contained 9 bases not matched to a gene. Germline CDR1 reads MNHGY; CDR2 reads SVAAGI. CDR3 size: 16 residues. CDR3 DNA sequence: TGTGCCAGCAGTTCCCAAAGCGGGAGTCTTTACAATGAGCAGTTCTTC. This codes for CASSSQSGSLYNEQFF.

This clonotype showed up many times. The J gene is TRBJ2-7, the V gene TRBV28, with D unresolved. The CDR3 length is 15 residues. The germline V and J ends were trimmed by 6 bases and 4 bases, with 19 bases remaining between them. The germline V gene encodes CDR1 MDHEN and CDR2 SYDVKM. CDR3 loop: CASSLASRRSYEQYF. CDR3 coding DNA: TGTGCCAGCAGCTTAGCTTCCAGGAGAAGTTACGAGCAGTACTTC.

The sample holds a few counts of this clonotype. V usage is TRBV28 and J usage is TRBJ2-3, with TRBD1 matching over 10 bases. This CDR3 comprises 15 residues. CDR1 is MDHEN, CDR2 SYDVKM, per germline. The J segment lost 5 bases and the V segment lost 8 bases, leaving 10 bases of the junction unmatched. CDR3 DNA: TGTGCCAGCGCCTCCGGGACAGGGGCCGGAGATACGCAGTATTTT. As protein: CASASGTGAGDTQYF.

This clonotype was seen ten or more times. This sequence joins TRBV20-1 and TRBJ2-2; 10 bases fit TRBD2. V lost 1 base and J lost 4; bases outside the gene matches: 6. The CDR3 contains 16 residues. Germline loops: CDR1 DFQATT, CDR2 SNEGSKA (reference sequence). The CDR3 is CSARVASGRGTGELFF. The CDR3 nucleotides are TGCAGTGCTAGAGTGGCTAGCGGGAGAGGCACCGGGGAGCTGTTTTTT.

This clonotype was detected ten times or more. V usage is TRBV7-3 and J usage is TRBJ2-1; 8 bases are shared with TRBD2. Germline CDR1 SGHTA, CDR2 FQGTGA. V lost 3 bases, J lost 5 bases, and 12 bases stayed unmatched. The CDR3 extends over 17 amino acids. CDR3: CASSFGLAGRGDNEQFF. The CDR3 nucleotides read TGTGCCAGCAGCTTCGGTTTAGCGGGGAGGGGGGACAATGAGCAGTTCTTC.

This clonotype was recorded many times. The CDR3 nucleotides read TGTGCCACCAGTGATGAGGGGCTAAATGAGCAGTTCTTC. As protein: CATSDEGLNEQFF. The rearrangement joins TRBV24-1 to TRBJ2-1; perhaps D is TRBD1 or TRBD2 (5 bases each). Germline CDR1 reads KGHDR; CDR2 reads SFDVKD. Trimming pared 3 bases from V and 7 bases from J, leaving 9 bases between. There are 13 residues in the CDR3.

The rearrangement uses TRBV18 and TRBJ2-3; 9 nucleotides align to TRBD2. This CDR3 is 18 amino acids long. From germline, CDR1 is KGHSH and CDR2 LQKENI. The ends lost 0 bases at V and 6 bases at J; junction bases unmatched: 13. The CDR3: CASSPPNPAGGPLDTQYF. CDR3 coding DNA: TGTGCCAGCTCACCACCAAACCCAGCGGGAGGCCCCCTCGATACGCAGTATTTT.

The genes are TRBV6-2 or TRBV6-3 and TRBJ1-2; the D is unclear. Trimming removed 5 bases at V and 5 bases at J, with 12 bases between. This CDR3 comprises 13 residues. Germline V gene lookup returns CDR1 MNHEY and CDR2 SVGEGT. CDR3 residues: CASSEEAGYGYTF. The CDR3 coding sequence is TGTGCCAGCAGTGAAGAGGCGGGATATGGCTACACCTTC.

J is TRBJ2-1 and V is TRBV12-5; the D gene could be TRBD1 or TRBD2 (5 bases each). CDR1 and CDR2 from the germline V gene are LGHNT and FRNRAP. CDR3 size: 14 residues. The V end lost 6 bases, the J end lost 4 bases, and 13 bases lay between the germline ends. The DNA of the CDR3 is TGTGCTAGTGGCCGAACCGGGGCTTACAATGAGCAGTTCTTC. Translated, it gives CASGRTGAYNEQFF.

The V and J genes are TRBV29-1 and TRBJ2-1, with unresolved D. CDR1 and CDR2 from the germline V gene are SQVTM and ANQGSEA. The CDR3 loop spans 13 amino acids. Trimming shortened V by 1 base and J by 11 bases, and 15 bases separated the two germline ends. For the CDR3, the DNA is TGCAGCGTTGAAGTTAACTTCGGTCTTCAGCAGTTCTTC. It codes for CSVEVNFGLQQFF.

Details on this clonotype: A much bigger clone sits one base away, suggesting this may be a read error. This rearrangement joins TRBV2 to TRBJ2-7; 11 bases line up with TRBD1. Germline V gives CDR1 SNHLY, CDR2 FYNNEI. The CDR3 has 15 residues. CDR3 DNA sequence: TGTGCCGGCAGGACTGGGACAGGGGGTGGCTACGAGCAGTACTTC. Its translation: CAGRTGTGGGYEQYF. Looking up the rest from reference TRBV2 and TRBJ2-7 gives the full variable domain: EPEVTQTPSHQVTQMGQEVILRCVPISNHLYFYWYRQILGQKVEFLVSFYNNEISEKSEIFDDQFSVERPDGSNFTLKIRSTKLEDSAMYFCAGRTGTGGGYEQYFGPGTRLTVT.

This clonotype was recorded a few times. This rearrangement joins TRBV11-2 to TRBJ2-2; D is ambiguous. CDR3 size: 15 residues. The V end lost 1 base, the J end lost 3 bases, and 9 bases lay between the germline ends. Germline V lookup: CDR1 SGHAT, CDR2 FQNNGV. The CDR3 DNA is TGTGCCAGCAGCTTAGTAGGCAAGCACACCGGGGAGCTGTTTTTT. Translated: CASSLVGKHTGELFF.

In the case of this clonotype: Given a much more abundant clone one base away, this may be a read error. V and J are TRBV12-3 or TRBV12-4 and TRBJ1-5, with no clear D. CDR3 length: 14 residues. The V end lost 6 bases, the J end lost 10 bases, and 19 bases lay between the germline ends. CDR3 sequence: CASRFKAVGHPQHF. CDR3 nucleotide sequence: TGTGCCAGCAGGTTCAAAGCGGTGGGTCATCCCCAGCATTTT.

This clonotype was recorded at least ten times. The chain couples TRBV6-9 to TRBJ2-7; tentatively, D is TRBD2 (6 bases). Germline V lookup: CDR1 MNHGY, CDR2 SVAAGI. V lost 3 bases and J lost 3, with 15 bases in between. The CDR3 has 15 residues. CDR3 loop: CASSYNAPSVYEQYF. CDR3 nucleotides: TGTGCCAGCAGTTACAACGCTCCTAGCGTCTACGAGCAGTACTTC.

The rearrangement joins TRBV9 to TRBJ1-1; 7 nucleotides line up with TRBD1. V shed 3 bases, J shed 2 bases, and the junction held 13 bases outside the gene matches. The germline gives CDR1 SGDLS, CDR2 YYNGEE. The CDR3 is made up of 17 amino acids. CDR3 loop: CASSEEATGALNTEAFF. The CDR3 DNA reads as TGTGCCAGCAGCGAGGAAGCCACAGGGGCCCTCAACACTGAAGCTTTCTTT.

This clonotype has only a few counts. The J gene is TRBJ2-7, the V gene TRBV15; D may match TRBD1 or TRBD2 (5 bases each). Trimming left V 5 bases short and J 4 bases short, with 18 bases between. The CDR3 contains 15 residues. CDR1 LNHNV and CDR2 YYDKDF come from the germline V gene (reference sequence). Here the CDR3 DNA reads TGTGCCACCAGCGGACGGGCGTTGGGACGGTACGAGCAGTACTTC. Translation gives CATSGRALGRYEQYF.

This clonotype was detected ten times or more. CDR3 nucleotide sequence: TGCAGTGCTAGAGGAATGACAGGGCTCGTCTACGAGCAGTACTTC. Its protein is CSARGMTGLVYEQYF. This chain uses TRBV20-1 with TRBJ2-7, with 7 bases that match TRBD1. Looked up from germline, CDR1 is DFQATT and CDR2 is SNEGSKA (reference sequence). V was pared by 1 base and J by 3 bases, with 9 bases of the junction left unmatched. CDR3 size: 15 residues.

This clonotype has ten or more counts. The chain is built from TRBV7-9 and TRBJ2-5; unclear D gene. Looked up from germline, CDR1 is SEHNR and CDR2 is FQNEAQ (reference sequence). V was trimmed by 5 bases and J by 5 bases, leaving 18 bases between them. This CDR3 region has 15 residues. CDR3 nucleotides: TGTGCCAGCAGCAACCCTTTGGTCGCTCGGGAGACCCAGTACTTC. Amino acid sequence: CASSNPLVARETQYF.

The J gene is TRBJ2-7, the V gene TRBV12-3 or TRBV12-4; perhaps TRBD2 as D (6 bases). This CDR3 spans 15 amino acids. The V gene lost 6 bases and the J gene lost 3 bases, with 18 bases spanning the gap. CDR3 bases: TGTGCCAGCAGCAATAGCGGCAGCGGAAACTACGAGCAGTACTTC. Its translation is CASSNSGSGNYEQYF.

This clonotype was observed at least ten times. This chain connects TRBV6-2 or TRBV6-3 to TRBJ1-2; no clear D. The germline CDR1 and CDR2 sequences are MNHEY and SVGEGT. V lost 3 bases and J lost 6, with 17 bases in between. This CDR3 region has 15 residues. DNA of the CDR3: TGTGCCAGCAGTTATGGCAGCGCAAAGGTGGATGGCTACACCTTC. Translated, it gives CASSYGSAKVDGYTF.

This clonotype was seen at least ten times. The chain is built from TRBV27 and TRBJ1-1; D possibly corresponds to TRBD1 (6 bases). The CDR3 extends over 15 amino acids. The germline V gene encodes CDR1 MNHEY and CDR2 SMNVEV (reference sequence). Deletions cut 2 bases from V and 3 bases from J, with 13 bases between. In DNA, the CDR3 is TGTGCCAGCAGTTTAGGCTTTTCAGGGGACACTGAAGCTTTCTTT. It specifies CASSLGFSGDTEAFF.

This clonotype appeared many times. The gene calls are TRBV6-5 and TRBJ1-5; TRBD1 matches 9 bases. From germline, CDR1 is MNHEY and CDR2 SVGAGI. The CDR3 covers 18 residues. V shed 0 bases, J shed 5 bases, and the junction held 11 bases outside the gene matches. In nucleotides, the CDR3 is TGTGCCAGCAGTTACTCAAGACCGGGGACAGGGTCGGATCAGCCCCAGCATTTT. Translating gives CASSYSRPGTGSDQPQHF.

The chain has TRBV5-1 and TRBJ2-7; D gene ambiguous. V dropped 0 bases and J dropped 6 bases, with 13 bases sitting between them. In germline, CDR1 is SGHRS, CDR2 YFSETQ. This CDR3 is 14 amino acids long. CDR3 region: CASSLEVREPEQYF. The CDR3 DNA sequence: TGCGCCAGCAGCTTGGAGGTTAGGGAACCCGAGCAGTACTTC.

Concerning this clonotype itself: A single base separates this from a much larger clone, so it may be a read error. The chain employs TRBV27 and TRBJ1-1; 7 nucleotides align to TRBD1. The CDR3 totals 16 residues. Germline CDR1 MNHEY, CDR2 SMNVEV (reference sequence). V gave up 0 bases and J gave up 1 base; unmatched junction bases: 5. The CDR3 sequence: CASSLSDRGPNTEAFF. The CDR3 region has the DNA TGTGCCAGCAGTTTATCGGATAGGGGGCCGAACACTGAAGCTTTCTTT.

CDR3 in amino acids: CSARDLVSSYNSPLHF. CDR3 nucleotides: TGCAGTGCTAGAGATTTGGTCAGCTCCTATAATTCACCCCTCCACTTT. The chain couples TRBV20-1 to TRBJ1-6, with D uncertain. The CDR3 has 16 amino acids. Germline CDR1 reads DFQATT; CDR2 reads SNEGSKA (reference sequence). V shed 0 bases and J shed 0 bases, with 9 bases lying between them.

The chain uses TRBV7-8 and TRBJ2-1; 16 bases are shared with TRBD2. With 4 bases clipped from V and 0 bases from J, the junction kept 3 bases outside the gene matches. CDR1 and CDR2 from the germline V gene are SGHVS and FQNEAQ. The CDR3 extends over 18 amino acids. The CDR3: CASSSGTSGRASYNEQFF. The CDR3 DNA follows: TGTGCCAGCAGCTCAGGGACTAGCGGGAGGGCCTCCTACAATGAGCAGTTCTTC.

The chain links TRBV19 to TRBJ1-2; D perhaps matches TRBD1 (6 bases). The length of the CDR3 is 16 residues. V lost 2 bases, J lost 7 bases, and 20 bases lay in between. Germline V gene sequence: CDR1 LNHDA, CDR2 SQIVND (reference sequence). In DNA, the CDR3 is TGTGCCAGTAGTATAACCCGCGGGCAGGGGTACGGTGGCTACACCTTC. Amino acid sequence: CASSITRGQGYGGYTF.

This clonotype was counted ten times or more. The V and J genes are TRBV12-3 or TRBV12-4 and TRBJ2-7; D uncertain. The CDR3 spans 14 residues. V was pared by 0 bases and J by 6 bases, with 12 bases between. The CDR3 bases are TGTGCCAGCAGTTTAGCCCACCTGGTTCGCGAGCAGTACTTC. It translates to CASSLAHLVREQYF.